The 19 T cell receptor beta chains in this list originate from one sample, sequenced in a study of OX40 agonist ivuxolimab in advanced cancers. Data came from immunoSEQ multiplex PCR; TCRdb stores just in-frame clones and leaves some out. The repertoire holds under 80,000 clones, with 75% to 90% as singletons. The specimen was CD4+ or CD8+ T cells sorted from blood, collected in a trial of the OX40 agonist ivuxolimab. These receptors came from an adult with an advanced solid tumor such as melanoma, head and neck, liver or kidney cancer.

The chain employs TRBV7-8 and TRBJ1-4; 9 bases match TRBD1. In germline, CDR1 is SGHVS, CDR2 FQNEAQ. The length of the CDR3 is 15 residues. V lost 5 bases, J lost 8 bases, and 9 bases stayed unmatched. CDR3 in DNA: TGTGCCAGCAGCCGGGACAGGGTAATCGAGGAAAAACTGTTTTTT. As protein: CASSRDRVIEEKLFF.

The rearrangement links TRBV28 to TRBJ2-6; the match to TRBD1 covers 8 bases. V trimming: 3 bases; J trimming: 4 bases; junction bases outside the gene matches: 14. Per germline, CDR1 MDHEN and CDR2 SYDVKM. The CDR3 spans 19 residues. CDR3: CASSFWETGELSGANVLTF. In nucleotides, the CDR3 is TGTGCCAGCAGTTTTTGGGAGACAGGGGAGCTCTCCGGGGCCAACGTCCTGACTTTC.

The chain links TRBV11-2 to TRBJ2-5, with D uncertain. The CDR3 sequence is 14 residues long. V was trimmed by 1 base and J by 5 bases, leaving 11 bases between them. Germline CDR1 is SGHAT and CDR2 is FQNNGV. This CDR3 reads CASSLGFSLETQYF. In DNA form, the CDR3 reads TGTGCCAGCAGCTTAGGTTTCAGTCTGGAGACCCAGTACTTC.

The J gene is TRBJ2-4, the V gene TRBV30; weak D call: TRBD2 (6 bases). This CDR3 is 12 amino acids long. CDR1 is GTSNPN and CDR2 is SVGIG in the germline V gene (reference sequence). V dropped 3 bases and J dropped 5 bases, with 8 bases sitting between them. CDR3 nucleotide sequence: TGTGCCTGGAGACCGGGAGAAAACATTCAGTACTTC. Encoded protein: CAWRPGENIQYF.

The CDR3 sequence: CASRSGQGAAEAFF. The CDR3 DNA follows: TGTGCCAGCAGATCGGGACAGGGGGCCGCTGAAGCTTTCTTT. The chain recombines TRBV2 with TRBJ1-1; 12 bases line up with TRBD1. CDR3 length: 14 amino acids. V was clipped by 6 bases and J by 6 bases; unmatched bases: 5. Germline V CDR1 and CDR2: SNHLY, FYNNEI.

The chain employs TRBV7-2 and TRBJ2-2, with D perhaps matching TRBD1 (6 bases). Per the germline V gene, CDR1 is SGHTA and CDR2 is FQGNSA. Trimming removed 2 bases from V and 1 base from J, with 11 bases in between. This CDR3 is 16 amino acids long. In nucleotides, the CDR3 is TGTGCCAGCAGCTTACAGGGGCGGGTGAACACCGGGGAGCTGTTTTTT. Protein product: CASSLQGRVNTGELFF.

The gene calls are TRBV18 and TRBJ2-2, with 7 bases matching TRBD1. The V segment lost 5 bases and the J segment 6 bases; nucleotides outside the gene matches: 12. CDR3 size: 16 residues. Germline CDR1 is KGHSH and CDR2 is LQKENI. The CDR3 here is CASSKMTGQVPGELFF. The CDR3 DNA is TGTGCCAGCTCAAAAATGACAGGGCAAGTACCCGGGGAGCTGTTTTTT.

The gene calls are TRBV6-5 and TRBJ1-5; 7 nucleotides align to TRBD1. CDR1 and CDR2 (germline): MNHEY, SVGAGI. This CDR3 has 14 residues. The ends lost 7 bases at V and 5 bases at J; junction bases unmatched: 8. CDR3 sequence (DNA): TGTGCCAGCATAAAATCTCAGGGGGATCAGCCCCAGCATTTT. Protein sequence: CASIKSQGDQPQHF.

This CDR3 reads CASSVQSSYNEQFF. CDR3 nucleotide sequence: TGTGCCAGCAGTGTCCAGAGCTCCTACAATGAGCAGTTCTTC. The chain uses TRBV2 and TRBJ2-1; D call uncertain. The ends were cut back, 4 bases at V and 0 bases at J, with 7 bases in the middle. This CDR3 contains 14 residues. Germline lookup yields CDR1 SNHLY and CDR2 FYNNEI.

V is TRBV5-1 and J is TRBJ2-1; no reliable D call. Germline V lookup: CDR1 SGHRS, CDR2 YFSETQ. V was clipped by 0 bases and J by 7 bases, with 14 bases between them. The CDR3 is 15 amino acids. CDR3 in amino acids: CASSLVLMSGNEQFF. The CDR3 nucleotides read TGCGCCAGCAGCTTGGTGCTGATGTCTGGGAATGAGCAGTTCTTC.

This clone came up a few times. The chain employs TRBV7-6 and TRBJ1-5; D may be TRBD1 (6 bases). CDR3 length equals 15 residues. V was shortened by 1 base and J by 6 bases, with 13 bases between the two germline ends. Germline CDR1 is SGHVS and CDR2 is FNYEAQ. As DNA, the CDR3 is TGTGCCAGCAGCTTAGATCCAGGGGATGGTCAGCCCCAGCATTTT. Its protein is CASSLDPGDGQPQHF.

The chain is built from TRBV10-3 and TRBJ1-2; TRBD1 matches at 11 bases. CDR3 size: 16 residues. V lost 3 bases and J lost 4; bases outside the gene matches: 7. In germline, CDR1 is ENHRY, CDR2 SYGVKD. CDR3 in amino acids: CAISDRTGGFVYGYTF. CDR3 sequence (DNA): TGTGCCATCAGTGATCGGACAGGGGGCTTTGTCTATGGCTACACCTTC.

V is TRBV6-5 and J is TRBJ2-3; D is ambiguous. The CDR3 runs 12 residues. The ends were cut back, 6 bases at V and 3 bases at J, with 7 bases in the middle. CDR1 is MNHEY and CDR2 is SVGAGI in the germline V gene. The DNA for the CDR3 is TGTGCCAGCAGCCCTTCTACAGATACGCAGTATTTT. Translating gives CASSPSTDTQYF.

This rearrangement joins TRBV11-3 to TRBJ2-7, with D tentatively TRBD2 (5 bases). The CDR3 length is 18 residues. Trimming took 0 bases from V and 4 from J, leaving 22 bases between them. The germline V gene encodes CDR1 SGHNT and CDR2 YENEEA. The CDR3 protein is CASSLEIARERERYEQYF. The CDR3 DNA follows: TGTGCCAGCAGCTTAGAAATAGCTAGGGAACGGGAAAGGTACGAGCAGTACTTC. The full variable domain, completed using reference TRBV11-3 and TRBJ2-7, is EAGVVQSPRYKIIEKKQPVAFWCNPISGHNTLYWYLQNLGQGPELLIRYENEEAVDDSQLPKDRFSAERLKGVDSTLKIQPAELGDSAVYLCASSLEIARERERYEQYFGPGTRLTVT.

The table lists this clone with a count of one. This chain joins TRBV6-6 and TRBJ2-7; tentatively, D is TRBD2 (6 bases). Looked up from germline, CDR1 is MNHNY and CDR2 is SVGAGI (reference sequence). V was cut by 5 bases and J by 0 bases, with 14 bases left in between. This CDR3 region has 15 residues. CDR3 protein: CASSRVGGSSYEQYF. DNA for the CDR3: TGTGCCAGCAGTAGGGTTGGAGGGAGCTCCTACGAGCAGTACTTC.

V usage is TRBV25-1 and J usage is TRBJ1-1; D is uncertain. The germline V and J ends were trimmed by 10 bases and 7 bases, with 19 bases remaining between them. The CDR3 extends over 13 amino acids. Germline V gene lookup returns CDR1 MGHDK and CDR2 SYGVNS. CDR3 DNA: TGTGCCACACGACGATTGGGTTCGAATGAAGCTTTCTTT. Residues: CATRRLGSNEAFF.

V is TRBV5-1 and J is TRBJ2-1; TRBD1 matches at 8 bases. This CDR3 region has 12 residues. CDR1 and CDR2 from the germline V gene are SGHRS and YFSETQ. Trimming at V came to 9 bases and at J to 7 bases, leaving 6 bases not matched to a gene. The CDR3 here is CANRQGRNEQFF. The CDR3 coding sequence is TGCGCCAACCGACAGGGGAGGAATGAGCAGTTCTTC.

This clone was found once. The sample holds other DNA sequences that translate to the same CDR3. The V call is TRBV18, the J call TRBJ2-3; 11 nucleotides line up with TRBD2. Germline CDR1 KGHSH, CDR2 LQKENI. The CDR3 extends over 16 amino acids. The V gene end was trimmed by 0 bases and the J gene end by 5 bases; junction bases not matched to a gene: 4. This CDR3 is CASSPPVAGGKDTQYF. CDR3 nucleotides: TGTGCCAGCTCACCACCGGTAGCGGGGGGGAAAGATACGCAGTATTTT.

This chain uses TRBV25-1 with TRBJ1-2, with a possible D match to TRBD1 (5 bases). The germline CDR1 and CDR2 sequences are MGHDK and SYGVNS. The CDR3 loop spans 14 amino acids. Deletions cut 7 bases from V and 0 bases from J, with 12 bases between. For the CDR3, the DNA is TGTGCCAGCACTGGGGGAATTGCTAACTATGGCTACACCTTC. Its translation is CASTGGIANYGYTF.